This record covers a single T cell receptor (beta chain). There is no known antigen for this receptor. Per-base qualities were not stored, and no clone one base away is much larger. Different DNA sequences within this sample yield the same CDR3. V lost 6 bases and J lost 3 bases; the stretch between them is 10 bases long. The germline V gene sets CDR1 to MDHEN and CDR2 to SYDVKM. Inclusive of the bounding cysteine and phenylalanine, the CDR3 is 13 residues long. The only DNA kept is the CDR3, 39 bases in frame from the first base. Another Seattle source contributed samples from volunteer blood donors who had recovered from COVID-19. Collaborating institutions collected whole blood in K2EDTA tubes following their own protocols. For TCRbeta analysis, collaborators shipped samples as frozen whole blood, isolated PBMCs, or DNA extracted from either of those sample types. The immunoSEQ Assay, a bias-controlled multiplex PCR, was used to amplify TCRbeta CDR3 regions from genomic DNA. The study's own analysis went as follows. The number of nucleated cells in each sample was estimated from the amplification of reference gene primers within the assay. Sequence reads were collapsed and filtered to measure the absolute abundance of every unique TCRbeta CDR3 rearrangement. For each sample, productive Simpson clonality was calculated by taking the square root of Simpson's diversity index across productive rearrangements. TCRdb provides this immuneACCESS table in a form limited to in-frame rearrangements. Some clones are lacking; in checked studies, under half of them reflect an unresolved V gene, and why the rest are absent is not known. That table supplies the V and J calls and clone size; D and trimming were determined from the DNA. This sample holds 150,000 to 200,000 clones; more than 70% were observed only once. The ten largest clones add up to 2% to 2.5% of the sample.

The data belong to a study of blood T cell repertoires in COVID-19 (dated by TCRdb to the early 2020s). The study in broad terms: Collaborator samples came from the United States, Italy and Spain and covered acute and convalescent phases of COVID-19. Nearly every sample came with metadata listing a de-identified subject ID, COVID-19 status, age in years and sex. The repertoires were made available in a free public database intended to serve as a resource for research on the immune response to SARS-CoV-2. Samples came from the ongoing ImmuneRACE study (first 160 participants) plus 1,254 subjects from 6 global collaborators. Deeply sampled blood TCRbeta repertoires from subjects exposed to, actively infected with, or recovered from COVID-19 were included in the dataset. The material from the prospective study consisted of cDNA or gDNA derived from T cells, B-cell-depleted T cells, or PBMCs. HLA class I and class II types, where available, came from metadata supplied by the sample provider rather than from assay-based typing. General conclusions and limits of the study: The quantity of clinical and demographic metadata differed by source and by participant and was supplied without curation.

The sequence was collected from a man aged 50-60 years who had recovered from COVID-19. Sample: peripheral blood. The rearranged segments are TRBV28 and TRBJ2-3, with the D gene not clear enough to name. At the DNA level, the sequence is TGTGCCAGCAGCCTCGGCGGTACAGATACGCAGTATTTT. The encoded protein is CASSLGGTDTQYF.